This T cell receptor beta chain was sequenced during a study of tumor-infiltrating lymphocytes in primary liver carcinoma. Background on the study: The patients, men and women alike, were aged 30 to 69 years. Read depth, roughly 3.5 to 8 million productive TCRbeta reads, did not differ significantly between tissues.

Constant-region priming of around 500 ng total RNA yielded TCR beta cDNA. Libraries covering TCR beta were generated through three nested multiplex PCR rounds (using a slightly modified ARM-PCR). Use of TRBV1-TRBV30 forward primers with a C-beta reverse primer characterized the first two PCR rounds, which lasted approximately 11 cycles each. From the multiplex PCR reads, TCRdb called clonotypes with MiXCR, one entry per CDR3 protein. The sample contains over 100,000 distinct CDR3 sequences, around two thirds of which appear only once. Unsorted bulk tissue, about 19-31 mg of it, served as the source for co-extraction of RNA and DNA. This clonotype was observed a single time. A much more abundant neighbour one base away suggests this may be a read error. Germline V lookup: CDR1 SGHRS, CDR2 YFSETQ. V trimming: 4 bases; J trimming: 7 bases; junction bases outside the gene matches: 6. The length of the CDR3 is 13 residues.

Sequencing input: tumor-adjacent normal liver tissue. The chain joins TRBV5-1 to TRBJ2-3; 7 nucleotides agree with TRBD1. The TCR sequence derives from a woman in her fifties or sixties with primary liver carcinoma and hepatitis B virus infection. Written as DNA, the CDR3 is TGCGCCAGCAGCCCTCGACAGGGATATACGCAGTATTTT. Translation: CASSPRQGYTQYF. Combining the CDR3 with reference TRBV5-1 and TRBJ2-3 gives the whole variable domain KAGVTQTPRYLIKTRGQQVTLSCSPISGHRSVSWYQQTPGQGLQFLFEYFSETQRNKGNFPGRFSGRQFSNSRSEMNVSTLELGDSALYLCASSPRQGYTQYFGPGTRLTVL.